This T cell receptor beta chain was identified in a study of cytomegalovirus exposure and HLA in healthy donors. Study-level information: In a later analysis, the roughly 120 validation repertoires were reported to have used the same platform as the approximately 620 first-cohort repertoires. Overall study results and limits: High specificity and sensitivity for cytomegalovirus status were reported for the classifier. Later, an analysis found that TCR clusters from the first cohort tended to co-occur in the 120 or so validation repertoires. Overall, some 160 TCR beta chains were annotated as cytomegalovirus-associated.

Measured with immunoSEQ multiplex PCR; TCRdb has only the in-frame clones, and not every one. The table includes about 130,000 clones, roughly nine tenths detected once. From germline, CDR1 is SGHAT and CDR2 FQNNGV. V lost 5 bases and J lost 6; bases outside the gene matches: 5. The CDR3 consists of 14 residues. On this clone: Its antigen is not identified.

This TCR was recovered from a woman younger than 35 in good health and CMV-seropositive. V gene TRBV11-2 combines with J gene TRBJ2-3; 10 positions agree with TRBD1. The sample taken for sequencing was PBMCs. CDR3 protein: CASSTRDRGDTQYF. CDR3 nucleotides: TGTGCCAGCAGCACCCGGGACAGGGGTGATACGCAGTATTTT.